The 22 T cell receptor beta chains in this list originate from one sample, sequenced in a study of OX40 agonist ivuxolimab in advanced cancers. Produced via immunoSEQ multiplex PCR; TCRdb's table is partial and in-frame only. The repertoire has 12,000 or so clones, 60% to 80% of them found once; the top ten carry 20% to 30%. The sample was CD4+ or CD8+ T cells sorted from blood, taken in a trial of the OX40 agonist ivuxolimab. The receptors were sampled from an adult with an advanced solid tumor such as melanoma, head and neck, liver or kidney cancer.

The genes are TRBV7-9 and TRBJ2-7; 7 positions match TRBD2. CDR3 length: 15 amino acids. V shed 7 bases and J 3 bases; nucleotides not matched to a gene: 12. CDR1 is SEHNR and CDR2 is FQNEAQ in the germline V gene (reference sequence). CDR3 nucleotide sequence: TGTGCCAGCAACTCATTCGCGGGGGAAAACTACGAGCAGTACTTC. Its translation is CASNSFAGENYEQYF.

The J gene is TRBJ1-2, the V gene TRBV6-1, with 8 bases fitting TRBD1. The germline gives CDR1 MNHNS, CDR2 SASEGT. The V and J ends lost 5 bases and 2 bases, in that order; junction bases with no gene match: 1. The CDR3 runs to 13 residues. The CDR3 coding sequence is TGTGCCAGCAGTAGGACAGGGAACTATGGCTACACCTTC. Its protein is CASSRTGNYGYTF.

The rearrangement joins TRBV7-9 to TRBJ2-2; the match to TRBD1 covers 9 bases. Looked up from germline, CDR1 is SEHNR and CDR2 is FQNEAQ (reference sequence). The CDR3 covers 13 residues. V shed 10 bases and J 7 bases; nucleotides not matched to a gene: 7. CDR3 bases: TGTGCCATTGCGGGACAGGGAGACGGGGAGCTGTTTTTT. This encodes CAIAGQGDGELFF.

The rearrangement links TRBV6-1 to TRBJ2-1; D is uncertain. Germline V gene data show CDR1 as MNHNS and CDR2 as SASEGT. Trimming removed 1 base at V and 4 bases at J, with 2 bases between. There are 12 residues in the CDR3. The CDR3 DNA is TGTGCCAGCAGTGAAGGGTACAATGAGCAGTTCTTC. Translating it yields CASSEGYNEQFF.

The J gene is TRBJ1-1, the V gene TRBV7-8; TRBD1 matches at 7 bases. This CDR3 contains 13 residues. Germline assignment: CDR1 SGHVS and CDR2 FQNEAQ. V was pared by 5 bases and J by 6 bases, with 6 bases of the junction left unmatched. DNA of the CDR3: TGTGCCAGCAGCCTCGACAGGGAACCTGAAGCTTTCTTT. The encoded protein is CASSLDREPEAFF.

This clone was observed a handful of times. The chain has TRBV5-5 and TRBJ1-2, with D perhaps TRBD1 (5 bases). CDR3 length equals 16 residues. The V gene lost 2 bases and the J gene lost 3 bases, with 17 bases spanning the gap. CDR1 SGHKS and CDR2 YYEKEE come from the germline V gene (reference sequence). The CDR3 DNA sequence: TGTGCCAGCAGCTTATACATAACAACAGGATACTATGGCTACACCTTC. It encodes CASSLYITTGYYGYTF.

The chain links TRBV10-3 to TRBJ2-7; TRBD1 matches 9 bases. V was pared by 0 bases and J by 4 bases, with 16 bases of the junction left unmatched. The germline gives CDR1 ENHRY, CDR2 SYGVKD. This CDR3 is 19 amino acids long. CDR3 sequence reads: CAISESDRGALESNYEQYF. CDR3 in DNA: TGTGCCATCAGTGAGTCCGACAGGGGGGCCTTAGAATCCAATTACGAGCAGTACTTC.

The CDR3 is CASSAPASGGADTQYF. CDR3 nucleotide sequence: TGTGCCAGCAGTGCCCCGGCTAGCGGGGGGGCTGACACGCAGTATTTT. The chain carries TRBV6-4 and TRBJ2-3; 12 bases map to TRBD2. V shed 4 bases, J shed 9 bases, and the junction held 11 bases outside the gene matches. The CDR3 is 16 amino acids. Germline CDR1 MRHNA, CDR2 SNTAGT.

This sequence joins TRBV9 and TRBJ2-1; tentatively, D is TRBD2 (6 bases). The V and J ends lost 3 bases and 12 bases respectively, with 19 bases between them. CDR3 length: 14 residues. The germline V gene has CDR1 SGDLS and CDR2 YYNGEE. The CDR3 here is CASSAEGSWRAQFF. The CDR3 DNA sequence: TGTGCCAGCAGCGCCGAGGGCTCCTGGAGGGCGCAGTTCTTC.

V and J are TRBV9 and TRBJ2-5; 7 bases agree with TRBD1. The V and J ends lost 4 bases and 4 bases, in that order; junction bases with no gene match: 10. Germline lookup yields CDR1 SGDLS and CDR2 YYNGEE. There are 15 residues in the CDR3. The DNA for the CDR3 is TGTGCCAGCAGCAAAGGAATGGGACAGCTAGAGACCCAGTACTTC. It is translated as CASSKGMGQLETQYF.

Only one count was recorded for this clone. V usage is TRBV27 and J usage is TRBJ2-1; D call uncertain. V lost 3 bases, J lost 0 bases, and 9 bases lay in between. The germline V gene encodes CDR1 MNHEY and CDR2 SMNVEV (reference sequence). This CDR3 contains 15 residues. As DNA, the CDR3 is TGTGCCAGCAGTTTCGGGCGGAGCTCCTACAATGAGCAGTTCTTC. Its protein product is CASSFGRSSYNEQFF.

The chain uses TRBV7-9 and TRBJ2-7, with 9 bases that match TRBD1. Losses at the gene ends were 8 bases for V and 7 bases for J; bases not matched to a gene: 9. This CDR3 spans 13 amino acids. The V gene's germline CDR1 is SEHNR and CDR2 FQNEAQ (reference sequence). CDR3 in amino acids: CASRGQGIQEQYF. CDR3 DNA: TGTGCCAGCCGTGGACAGGGGATCCAGGAGCAGTACTTC.

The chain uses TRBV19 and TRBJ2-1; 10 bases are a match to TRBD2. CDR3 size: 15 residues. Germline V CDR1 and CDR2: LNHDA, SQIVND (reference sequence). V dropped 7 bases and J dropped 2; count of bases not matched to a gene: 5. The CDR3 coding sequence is TGTGCCAGTATGTTCGGGACTAGCGCCTACAATGAGCAGTTCTTC. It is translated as CASMFGTSAYNEQFF.

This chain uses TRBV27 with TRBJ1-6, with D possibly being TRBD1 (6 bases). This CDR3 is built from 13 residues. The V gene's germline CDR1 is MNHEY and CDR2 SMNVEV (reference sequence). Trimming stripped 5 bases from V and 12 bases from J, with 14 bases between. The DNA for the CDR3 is TGTGCCAGCAGTCGGGACACGCTAATACCCCTCCACTTT. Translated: CASSRDTLIPLHF.

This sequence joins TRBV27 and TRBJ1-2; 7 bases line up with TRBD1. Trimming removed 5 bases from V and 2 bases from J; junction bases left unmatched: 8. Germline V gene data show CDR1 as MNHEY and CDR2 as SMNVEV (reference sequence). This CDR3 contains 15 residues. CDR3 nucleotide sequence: TGTGCCAGCAGTCACGACAGGGATTCAAACTATGGCTACACCTTC. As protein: CASSHDRDSNYGYTF.

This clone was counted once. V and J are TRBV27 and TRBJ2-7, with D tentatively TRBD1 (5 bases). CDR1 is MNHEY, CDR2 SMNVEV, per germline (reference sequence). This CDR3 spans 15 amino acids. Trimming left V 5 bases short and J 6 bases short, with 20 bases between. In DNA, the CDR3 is TGTGCCAGCAGTCCCTCGGCAGGGAAGCCTACCGAGCAGTACTTC. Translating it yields CASSPSAGKPTEQYF.

The CDR3 sequence: CASSRDRGNEKLFF. The CDR3 region has the DNA TGTGCCAGCAGTCGGGACAGGGGTAATGAAAAACTGTTTTTT. The V and J genes are TRBV6-5 and TRBJ1-4, with 10 bases fitting TRBD1. Trimming took 5 bases from V and 4 from J; bases not matched to a gene: 1. Germline loops: CDR1 MNHEY, CDR2 SVGAGI. This CDR3 is built from 14 residues.

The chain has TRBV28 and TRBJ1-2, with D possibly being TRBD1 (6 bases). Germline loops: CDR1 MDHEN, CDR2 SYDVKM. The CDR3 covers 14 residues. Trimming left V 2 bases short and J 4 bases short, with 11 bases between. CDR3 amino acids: CASSLPQGFYGYTF. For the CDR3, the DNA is TGTGCCAGCAGTTTACCTCAGGGGTTCTATGGCTACACCTTC.

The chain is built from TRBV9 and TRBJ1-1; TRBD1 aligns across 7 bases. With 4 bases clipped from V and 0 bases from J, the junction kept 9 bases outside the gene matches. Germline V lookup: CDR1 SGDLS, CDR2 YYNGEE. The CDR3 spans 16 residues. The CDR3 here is CASSPQGVDMNTEAFF. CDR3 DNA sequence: TGTGCCAGCAGCCCCCAGGGGGTAGATATGAACACTGAAGCTTTCTTT. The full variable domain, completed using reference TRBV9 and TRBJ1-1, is DSGVTQTPKHLITATGQRVTLRCSPRSGDLSVYWYQQSLDQGLQFLIQYYNGEERAKGNILERFSAQQFPDLHSELNLSSLELGDSALYFCASSPQGVDMNTEAFFGQGTRLTVV.

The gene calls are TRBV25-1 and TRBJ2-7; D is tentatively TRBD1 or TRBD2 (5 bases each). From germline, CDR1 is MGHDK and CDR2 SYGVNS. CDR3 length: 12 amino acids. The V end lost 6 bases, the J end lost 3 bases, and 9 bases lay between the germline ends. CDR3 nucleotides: TGTGCCAGCAGGGGTGGGGGCTACGAGCAGTACTTC. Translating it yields CASRGGGYEQYF.

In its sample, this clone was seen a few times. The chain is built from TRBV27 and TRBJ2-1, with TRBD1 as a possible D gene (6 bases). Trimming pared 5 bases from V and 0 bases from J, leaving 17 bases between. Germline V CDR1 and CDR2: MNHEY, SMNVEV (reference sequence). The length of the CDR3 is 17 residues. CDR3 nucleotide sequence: TGTGCCAGCAGTCAGACAGGTTCCTCGAGCTCCTACAATGAGCAGTTCTTC. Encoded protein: CASSQTGSSSSYNEQFF.

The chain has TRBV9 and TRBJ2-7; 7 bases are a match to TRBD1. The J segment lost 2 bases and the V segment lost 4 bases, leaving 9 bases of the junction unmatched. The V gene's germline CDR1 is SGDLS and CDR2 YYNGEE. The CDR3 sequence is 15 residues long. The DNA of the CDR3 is TGTGCCAGCAGCATCCGGGACAGTAGGACCTACGAGCAGTACTTC. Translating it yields CASSIRDSRTYEQYF.